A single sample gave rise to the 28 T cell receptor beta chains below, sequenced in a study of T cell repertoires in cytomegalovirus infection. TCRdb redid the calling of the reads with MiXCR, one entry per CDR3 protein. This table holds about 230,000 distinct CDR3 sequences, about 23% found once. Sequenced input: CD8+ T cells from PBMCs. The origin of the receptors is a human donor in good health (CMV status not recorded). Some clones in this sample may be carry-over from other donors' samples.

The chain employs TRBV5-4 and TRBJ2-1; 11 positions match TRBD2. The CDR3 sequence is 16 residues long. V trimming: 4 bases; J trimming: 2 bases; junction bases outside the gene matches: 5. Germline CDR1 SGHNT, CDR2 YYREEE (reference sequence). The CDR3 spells CASSPGLAAPYNEQFF. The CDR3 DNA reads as TGTGCCAGCAGCCCGGGACTAGCGGCCCCCTACAATGAGCAGTTCTTC.

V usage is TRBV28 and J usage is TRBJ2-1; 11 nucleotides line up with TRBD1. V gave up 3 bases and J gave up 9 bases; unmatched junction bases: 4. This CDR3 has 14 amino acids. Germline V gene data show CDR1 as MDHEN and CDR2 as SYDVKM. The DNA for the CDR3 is TGTGCCAGCAGTTTCCGGGACAGGGGGGGTGAGCAGTTCTTC. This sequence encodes CASSFRDRGGEQFF.

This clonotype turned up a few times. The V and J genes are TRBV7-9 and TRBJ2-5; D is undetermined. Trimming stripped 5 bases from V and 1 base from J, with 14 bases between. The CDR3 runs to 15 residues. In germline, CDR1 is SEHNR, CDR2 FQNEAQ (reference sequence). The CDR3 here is CASSHNRAGQETQYF. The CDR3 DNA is TGTGCCAGCAGCCATAACCGGGCTGGCCAAGAGACCCAGTACTTC.

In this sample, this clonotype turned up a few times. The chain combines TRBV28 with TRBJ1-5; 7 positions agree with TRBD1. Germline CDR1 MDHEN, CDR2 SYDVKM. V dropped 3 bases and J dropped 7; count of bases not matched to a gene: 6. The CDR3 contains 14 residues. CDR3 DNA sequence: TGTGCCAGCAGTTTCTTCAGGGGGGGCCAGCCCCAGCATTTT. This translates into CASSFFRGGQPQHF.

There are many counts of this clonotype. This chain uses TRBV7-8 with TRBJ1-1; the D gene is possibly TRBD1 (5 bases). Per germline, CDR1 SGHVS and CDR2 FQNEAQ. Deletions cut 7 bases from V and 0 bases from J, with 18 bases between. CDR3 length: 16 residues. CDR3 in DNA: TGTGCCAGCATCGGCTGGACGGGGGATATGAACACTGAAGCTTTCTTT. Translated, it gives CASIGWTGDMNTEAFF.

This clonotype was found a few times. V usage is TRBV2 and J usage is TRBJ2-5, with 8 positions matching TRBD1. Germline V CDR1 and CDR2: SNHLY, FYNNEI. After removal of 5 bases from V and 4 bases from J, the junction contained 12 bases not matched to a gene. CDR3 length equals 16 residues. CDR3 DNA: TGTGCCAGCAGTACTAACCCAGGGGGCGCGGGAGAGACCCAGTACTTC. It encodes CASSTNPGGAGETQYF.

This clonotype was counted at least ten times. Here the CDR3 reads CASDLGDSYNSPLHF. The CDR3 bases are TGTGCCAGCGACCTCGGGGACAGCTATAATTCACCCCTCCACTTT. The chain joins TRBV12-3 or TRBV12-4 to TRBJ1-6; TRBD1 matches at 7 bases. V lost 8 bases to trimming and J lost 3 bases; unmatched junction nucleotides: 7. The CDR3 runs 15 residues.

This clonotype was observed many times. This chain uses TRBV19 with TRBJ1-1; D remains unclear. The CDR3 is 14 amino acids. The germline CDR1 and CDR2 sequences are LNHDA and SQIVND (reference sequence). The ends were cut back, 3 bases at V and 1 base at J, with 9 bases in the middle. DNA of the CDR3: TGTGCCAGTAGTATCTATGGCGGGAACACTGAAGCTTTCTTT. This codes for CASSIYGGNTEAFF.

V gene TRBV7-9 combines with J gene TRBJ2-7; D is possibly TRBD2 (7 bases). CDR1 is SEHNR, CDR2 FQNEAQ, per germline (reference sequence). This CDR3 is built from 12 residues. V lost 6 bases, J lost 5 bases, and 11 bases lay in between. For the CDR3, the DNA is TGTGCCAGCAGTTGGGGGGGCAACGAGCAGTACTTC. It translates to CASSWGGNEQYF.

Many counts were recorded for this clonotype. The chain's CDR3 is CASSLDPGTGGYGYTF. The CDR3 DNA is TGTGCCAGCAGCTTAGACCCCGGGACAGGTGGATATGGCTACACCTTC. J is TRBJ1-2 and V is TRBV7-8; TRBD1 matches at 8 bases. Per germline, CDR1 SGHVS and CDR2 FQNEAQ. This CDR3 is 16 amino acids long. The ends lost 1 base at V and 5 bases at J; junction bases unmatched: 9.

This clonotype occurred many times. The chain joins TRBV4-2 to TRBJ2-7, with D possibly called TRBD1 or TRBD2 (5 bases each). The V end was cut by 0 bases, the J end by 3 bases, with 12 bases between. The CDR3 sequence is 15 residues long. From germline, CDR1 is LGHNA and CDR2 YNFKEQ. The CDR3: CASSQDRDGGYEQYF. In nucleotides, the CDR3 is TGTGCCAGCAGCCAAGACCGGGACGGAGGCTACGAGCAGTACTTC.

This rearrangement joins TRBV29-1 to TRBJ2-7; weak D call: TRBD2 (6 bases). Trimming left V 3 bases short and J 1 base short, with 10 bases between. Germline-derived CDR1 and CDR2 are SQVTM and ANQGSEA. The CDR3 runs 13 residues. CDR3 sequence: CSVEGRESYEQYF. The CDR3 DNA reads TGCAGCGTTGAGGGACGGGAGTCCTACGAGCAGTACTTC.

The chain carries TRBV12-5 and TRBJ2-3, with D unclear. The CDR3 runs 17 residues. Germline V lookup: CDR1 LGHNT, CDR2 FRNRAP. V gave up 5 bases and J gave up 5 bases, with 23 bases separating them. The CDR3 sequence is CASGPGLMLPSKDTQYF. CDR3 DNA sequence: TGTGCTAGTGGTCCTGGCTTAATGCTCCCATCCAAAGATACGCAGTATTTT.

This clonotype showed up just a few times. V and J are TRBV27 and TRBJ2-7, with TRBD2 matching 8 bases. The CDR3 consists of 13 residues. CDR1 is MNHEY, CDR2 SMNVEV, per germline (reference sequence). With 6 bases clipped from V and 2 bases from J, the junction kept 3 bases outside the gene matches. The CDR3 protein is CASSAGGTYEQYF. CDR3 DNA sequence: TGTGCCAGCAGCGCGGGGGGCACCTACGAGCAGTACTTC.

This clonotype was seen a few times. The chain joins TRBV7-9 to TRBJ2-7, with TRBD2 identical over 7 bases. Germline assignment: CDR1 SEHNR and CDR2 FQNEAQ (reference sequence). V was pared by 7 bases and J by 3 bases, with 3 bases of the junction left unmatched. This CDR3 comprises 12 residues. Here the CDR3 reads CASTRGDYEQYF. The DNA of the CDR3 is TGTGCCAGCACCCGGGGGGACTACGAGCAGTACTTC.

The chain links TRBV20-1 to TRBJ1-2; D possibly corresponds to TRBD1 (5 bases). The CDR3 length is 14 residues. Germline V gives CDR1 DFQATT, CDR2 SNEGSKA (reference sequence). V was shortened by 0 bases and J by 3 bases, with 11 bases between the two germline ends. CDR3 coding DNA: TGCAGTGCTAGAGATACAGACAGTTACTATGGCTACACCTTC. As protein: CSARDTDSYYGYTF.

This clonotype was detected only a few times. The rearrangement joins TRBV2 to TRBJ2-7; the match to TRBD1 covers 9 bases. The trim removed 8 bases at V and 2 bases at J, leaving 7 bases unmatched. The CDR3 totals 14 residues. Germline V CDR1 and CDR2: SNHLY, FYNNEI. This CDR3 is CASQTGTGTYEQYF. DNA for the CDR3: TGTGCCAGCCAAACCGGGACAGGGACCTACGAGCAGTACTTC.

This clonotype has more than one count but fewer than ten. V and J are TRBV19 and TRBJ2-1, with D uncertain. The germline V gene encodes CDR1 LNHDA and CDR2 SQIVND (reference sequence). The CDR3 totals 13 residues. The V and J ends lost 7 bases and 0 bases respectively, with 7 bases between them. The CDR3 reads CASTSSSYNEQFF. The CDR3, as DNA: TGTGCCAGTACCTCGAGCTCCTACAATGAGCAGTTCTTC.

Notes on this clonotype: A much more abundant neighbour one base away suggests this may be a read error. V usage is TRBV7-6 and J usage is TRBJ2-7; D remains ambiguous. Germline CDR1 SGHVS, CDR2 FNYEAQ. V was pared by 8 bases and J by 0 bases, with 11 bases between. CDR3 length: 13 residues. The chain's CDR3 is CASSDIFSYEQYF. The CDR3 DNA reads TGTGCCAGCTCAGACATTTTCTCCTACGAGCAGTACTTC.

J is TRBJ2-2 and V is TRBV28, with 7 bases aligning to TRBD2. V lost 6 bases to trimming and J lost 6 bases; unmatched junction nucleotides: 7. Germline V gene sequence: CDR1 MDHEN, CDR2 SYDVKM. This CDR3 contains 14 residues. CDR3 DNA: TGTGCCAGCAGGCTGACTAGCACCCCCGGGGAGCTGTTTTTT. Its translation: CASRLTSTPGELFF.

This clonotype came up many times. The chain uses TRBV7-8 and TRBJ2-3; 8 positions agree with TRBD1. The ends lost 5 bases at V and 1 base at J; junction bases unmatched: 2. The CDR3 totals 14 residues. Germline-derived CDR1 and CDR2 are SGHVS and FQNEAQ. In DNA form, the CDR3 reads TGTGCCAGCAGCCCGACAGGGGGCACAGATACGCAGTATTTT. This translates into CASSPTGGTDTQYF.

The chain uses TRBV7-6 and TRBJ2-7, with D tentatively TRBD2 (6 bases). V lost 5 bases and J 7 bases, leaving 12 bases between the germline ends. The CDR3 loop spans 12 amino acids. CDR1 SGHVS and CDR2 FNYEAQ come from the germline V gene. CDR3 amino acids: CASSIGDWEQYF. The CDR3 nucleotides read TGTGCCAGCAGCATAGGGGACTGGGAGCAGTACTTC.

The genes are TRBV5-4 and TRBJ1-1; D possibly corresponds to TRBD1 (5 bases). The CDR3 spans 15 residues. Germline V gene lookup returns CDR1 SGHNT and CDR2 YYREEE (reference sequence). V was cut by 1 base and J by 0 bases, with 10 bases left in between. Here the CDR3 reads CASSLWGYMNTEAFF. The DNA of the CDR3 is TGTGCCAGCAGCTTGTGGGGCTATATGAACACTGAAGCTTTCTTT. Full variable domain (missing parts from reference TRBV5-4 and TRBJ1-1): ETGVTQSPTHLIKTRGQQVTLRCSSQSGHNTVSWYQQALGQGPQFIFQYYREEENGRGNFPPRFSGLQFPNYSSELNVNALELDDSALYLCASSLWGYMNTEAFFGQGTRLTVV.

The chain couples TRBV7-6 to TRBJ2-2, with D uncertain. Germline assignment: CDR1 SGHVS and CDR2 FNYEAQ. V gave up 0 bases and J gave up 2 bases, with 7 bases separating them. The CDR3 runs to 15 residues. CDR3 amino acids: CASSLAAPNTGELFF. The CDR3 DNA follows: TGTGCCAGCAGCTTAGCCGCACCCAACACCGGGGAGCTGTTTTTT.

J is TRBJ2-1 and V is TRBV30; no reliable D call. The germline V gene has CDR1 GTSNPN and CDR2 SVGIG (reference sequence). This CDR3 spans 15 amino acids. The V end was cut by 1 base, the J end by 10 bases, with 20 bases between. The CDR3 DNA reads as TGTGCCTGGAGTGGATCAGACCTGTCCCGAATGGAGCAGTTCTTC. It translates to CAWSGSDLSRMEQFF.

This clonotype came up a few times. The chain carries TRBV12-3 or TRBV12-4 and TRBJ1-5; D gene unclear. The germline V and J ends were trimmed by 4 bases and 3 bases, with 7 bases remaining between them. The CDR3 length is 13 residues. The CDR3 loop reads CASSSTNNQPQHF. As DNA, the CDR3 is TGTGCCAGCAGTTCCACCAACAATCAGCCCCAGCATTTT.

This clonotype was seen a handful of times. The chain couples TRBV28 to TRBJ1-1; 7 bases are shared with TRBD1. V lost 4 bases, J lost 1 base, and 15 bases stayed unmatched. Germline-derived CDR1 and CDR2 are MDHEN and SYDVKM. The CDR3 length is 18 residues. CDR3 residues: CASSSHPRIGTANTEAFF. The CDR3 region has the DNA TGTGCCAGCAGTTCCCATCCCCGCATAGGGACAGCGAACACTGAAGCTTTCTTT. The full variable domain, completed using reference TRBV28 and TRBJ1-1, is DVKVTQSSRYLVKRTGEKVFLECVQDMDHENMFWYRQDPGLGLRLIYFSYDVKMKEKGDIPEGYSVSREKKERFSLILESASTNQTSMYLCASSSHPRIGTANTEAFFGQGTRLTVV.

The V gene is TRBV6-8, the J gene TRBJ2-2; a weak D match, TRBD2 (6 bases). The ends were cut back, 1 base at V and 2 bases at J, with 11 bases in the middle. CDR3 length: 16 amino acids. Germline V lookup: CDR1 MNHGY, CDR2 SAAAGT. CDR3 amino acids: CASSYFGTSNTGELFF. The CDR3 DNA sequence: TGTGCCAGCAGTTACTTCGGGACTTCCAACACCGGGGAGCTGTTTTTT.